The clone carrying this T cell receptor beta chain was seen many times. What it binds is unknown. V shed 11 bases and J shed 0 bases, with 13 bases lying between them. Germline lookup yields CDR1 MNHNS and CDR2 SASEGT. The CDR3 loop spans 13 amino acids. These data originate in a study of early T cells in non-severe SARS-CoV-2 infection. The wider study: Unsorted whole blood bulk RNA was sequenced, with unpaired chains. Broader study findings: Missing private and CD4 specificities, VDJdb matching favored anti-spike CD8 responses.

Using its own MiXCR run on the 5' RACE reads, TCRdb lists one record per CDR3 protein. The sample contains tens of thousands of distinct CDR3 sequences, around 5.7% of which appear only once. Source material: whole blood. The sequence derives from an adult who was a healthcare worker with PCR-confirmed SARS-CoV-2 infection or an uninfected control (not recorded which). V and J are TRBV6-1 and TRBJ1-1, with a weak D call TRBD1 (6 bases). DNA of the CDR3: TGTGCCGGCCGGGACAACATGAACACTGAAGCTTTCTTT. Translating gives CAGRDNMNTEAFF.